This TCR beta chain came from a study of post-analysis software for immune sequencing data. Study-level background: Patients with relapsing-remitting, secondary progressive and progressive-relapsing multiple sclerosis courses were all represented.

Findings and caveats of the study: The five TRBV segments detected at higher frequency in patients than in controls included TRBV5-6, TRBV5-1 and TRBV20-1. Versus controls, multiple sclerosis patients showed significantly lower diversity (normalized Chao1). Same-batch samples co-clustered strongly by F measure.

Of note for this clonotype: The antigen is not known.

TCR beta libraries were prepared from cDNA with unique molecular identifiers. T cells, roughly 0.95 to 10 million of them, yielded around 460,000 cDNA molecules. TCRdb used MiXCR to reprocess the PCR reads, holding one entry per CDR3 protein. The profile shows roughly 200,000 distinct CDR3 sequences, 29% of them singletons. V lost 4 bases and J lost 0; bases outside the gene matches: 6. The length of the CDR3 is 15 residues. From germline, CDR1 is SGHRS and CDR2 YFSETQ. The sequence derives from a girl aged 2 to 17 with multiple sclerosis. The genes are TRBV5-1 and TRBJ2-7; 8 nucleotides align to TRBD1. Specimen: blood. The CDR3: CASSAPGQDSYEQYF. The CDR3 region has the DNA TGCGCCAGCAGCGCCCCGGGACAGGACTCCTACGAGCAGTACTTC.